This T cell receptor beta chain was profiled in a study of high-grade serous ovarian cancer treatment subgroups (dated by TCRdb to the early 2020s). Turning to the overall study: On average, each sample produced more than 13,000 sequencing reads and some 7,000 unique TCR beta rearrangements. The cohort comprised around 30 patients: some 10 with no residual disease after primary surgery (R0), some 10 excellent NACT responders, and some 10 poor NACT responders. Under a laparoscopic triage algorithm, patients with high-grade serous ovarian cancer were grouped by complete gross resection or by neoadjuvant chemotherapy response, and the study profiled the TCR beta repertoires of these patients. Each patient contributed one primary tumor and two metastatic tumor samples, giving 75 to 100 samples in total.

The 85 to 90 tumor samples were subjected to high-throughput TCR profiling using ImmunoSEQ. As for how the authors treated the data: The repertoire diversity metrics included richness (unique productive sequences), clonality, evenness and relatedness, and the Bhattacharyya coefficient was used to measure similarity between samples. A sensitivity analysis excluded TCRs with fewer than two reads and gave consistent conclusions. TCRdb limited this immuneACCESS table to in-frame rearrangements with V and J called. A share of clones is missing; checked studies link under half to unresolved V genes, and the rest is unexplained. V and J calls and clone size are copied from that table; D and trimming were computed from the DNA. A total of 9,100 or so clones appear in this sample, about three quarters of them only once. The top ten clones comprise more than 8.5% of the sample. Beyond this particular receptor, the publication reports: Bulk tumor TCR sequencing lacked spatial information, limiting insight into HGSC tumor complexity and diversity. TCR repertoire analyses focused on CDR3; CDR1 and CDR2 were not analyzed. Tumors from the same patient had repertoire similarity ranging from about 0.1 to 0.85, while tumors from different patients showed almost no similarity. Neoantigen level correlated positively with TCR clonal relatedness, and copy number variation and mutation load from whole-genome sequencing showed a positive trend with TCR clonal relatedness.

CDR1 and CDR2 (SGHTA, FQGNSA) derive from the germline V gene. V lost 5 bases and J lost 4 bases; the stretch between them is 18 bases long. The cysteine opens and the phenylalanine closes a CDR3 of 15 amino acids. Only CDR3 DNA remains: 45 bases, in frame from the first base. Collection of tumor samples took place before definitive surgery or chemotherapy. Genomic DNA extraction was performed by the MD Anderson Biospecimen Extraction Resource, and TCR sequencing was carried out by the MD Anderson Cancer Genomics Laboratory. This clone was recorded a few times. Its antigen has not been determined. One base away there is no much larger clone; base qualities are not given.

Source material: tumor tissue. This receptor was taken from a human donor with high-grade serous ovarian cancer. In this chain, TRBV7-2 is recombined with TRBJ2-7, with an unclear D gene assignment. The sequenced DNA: TGTGCCAGCAGCCGCGTCGGCAGCGTCGAATACGAGCAGTACTTC. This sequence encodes CASSRVGSVEYEQYF.